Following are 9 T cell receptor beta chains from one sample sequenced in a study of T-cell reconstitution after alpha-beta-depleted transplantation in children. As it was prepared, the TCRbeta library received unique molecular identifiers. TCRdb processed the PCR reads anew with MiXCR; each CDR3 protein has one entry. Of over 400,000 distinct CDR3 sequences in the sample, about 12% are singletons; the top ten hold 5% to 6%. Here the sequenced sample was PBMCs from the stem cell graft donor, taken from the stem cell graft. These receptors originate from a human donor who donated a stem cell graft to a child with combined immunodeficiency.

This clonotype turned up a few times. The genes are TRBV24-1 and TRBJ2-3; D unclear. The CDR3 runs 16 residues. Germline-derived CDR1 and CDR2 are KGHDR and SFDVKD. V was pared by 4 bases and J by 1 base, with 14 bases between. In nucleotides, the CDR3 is TGTGCCACCAGTGACCTCGGACGGTATGGCACAGATACGCAGTATTTT. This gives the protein CATSDLGRYGTDTQYF.

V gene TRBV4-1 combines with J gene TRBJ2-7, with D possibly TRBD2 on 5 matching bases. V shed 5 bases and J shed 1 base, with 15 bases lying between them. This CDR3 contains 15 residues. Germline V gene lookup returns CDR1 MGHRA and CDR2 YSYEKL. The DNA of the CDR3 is TGCGCCAGCAGCGAAATCGTGAGCGGTTCCTACGAGCAGTACTTC. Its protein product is CASSEIVSGSYEQYF.

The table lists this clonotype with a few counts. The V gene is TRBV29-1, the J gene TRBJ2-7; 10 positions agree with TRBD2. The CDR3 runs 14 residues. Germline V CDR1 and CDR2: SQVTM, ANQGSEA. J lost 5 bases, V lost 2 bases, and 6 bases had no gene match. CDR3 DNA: TGCAGCGTTGAACGGCCTAGCGGGAGTCACGAGCAGTACTTC. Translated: CSVERPSGSHEQYF.

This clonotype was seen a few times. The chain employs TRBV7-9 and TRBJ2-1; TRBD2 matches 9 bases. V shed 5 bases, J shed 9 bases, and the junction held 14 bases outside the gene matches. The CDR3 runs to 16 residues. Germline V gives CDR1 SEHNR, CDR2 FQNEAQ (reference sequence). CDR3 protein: CASSTGIGREGSEQFF. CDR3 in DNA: TGTGCCAGCAGCACCGGAATTGGGCGGGAGGGTAGTGAGCAGTTCTTC.

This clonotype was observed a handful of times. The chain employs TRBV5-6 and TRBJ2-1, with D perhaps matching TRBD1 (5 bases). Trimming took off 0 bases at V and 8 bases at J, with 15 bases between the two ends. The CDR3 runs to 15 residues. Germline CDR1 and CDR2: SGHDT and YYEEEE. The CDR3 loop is CASSLGSQGKHEQFF. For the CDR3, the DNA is TGTGCCAGCAGCTTGGGGTCCCAGGGTAAGCATGAGCAGTTCTTC.

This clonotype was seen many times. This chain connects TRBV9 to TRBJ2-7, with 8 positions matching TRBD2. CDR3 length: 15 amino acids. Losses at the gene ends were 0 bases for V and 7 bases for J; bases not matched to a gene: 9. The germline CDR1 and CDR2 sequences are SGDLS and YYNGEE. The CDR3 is CASSVAAGGVVEQYF. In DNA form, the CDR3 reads TGTGCCAGCAGCGTAGCCGCCGGGGGGGTGGTTGAGCAGTACTTC.

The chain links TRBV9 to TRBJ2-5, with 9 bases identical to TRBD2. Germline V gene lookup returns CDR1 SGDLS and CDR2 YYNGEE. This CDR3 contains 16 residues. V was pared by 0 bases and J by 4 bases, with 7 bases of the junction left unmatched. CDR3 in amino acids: CASSVGGGGSRETQYF. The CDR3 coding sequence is TGTGCCAGCAGCGTAGGCGGGGGGGGTAGTAGAGAGACCCAGTACTTC.

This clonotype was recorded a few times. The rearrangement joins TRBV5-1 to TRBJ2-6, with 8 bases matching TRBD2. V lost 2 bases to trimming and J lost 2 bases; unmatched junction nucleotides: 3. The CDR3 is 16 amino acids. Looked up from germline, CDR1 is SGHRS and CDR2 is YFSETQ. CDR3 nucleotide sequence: TGCGCCAGCAGCTTAGGACTAGCAACTGGGGCCAACGTCCTGACTTTC. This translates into CASSLGLATGANVLTF.

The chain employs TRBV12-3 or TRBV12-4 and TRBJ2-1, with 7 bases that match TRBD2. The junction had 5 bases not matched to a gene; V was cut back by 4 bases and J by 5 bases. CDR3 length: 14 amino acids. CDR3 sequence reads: CASSWGTTHNEQFF. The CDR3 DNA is TGTGCCAGCAGTTGGGGGACTACACACAATGAGCAGTTCTTC.